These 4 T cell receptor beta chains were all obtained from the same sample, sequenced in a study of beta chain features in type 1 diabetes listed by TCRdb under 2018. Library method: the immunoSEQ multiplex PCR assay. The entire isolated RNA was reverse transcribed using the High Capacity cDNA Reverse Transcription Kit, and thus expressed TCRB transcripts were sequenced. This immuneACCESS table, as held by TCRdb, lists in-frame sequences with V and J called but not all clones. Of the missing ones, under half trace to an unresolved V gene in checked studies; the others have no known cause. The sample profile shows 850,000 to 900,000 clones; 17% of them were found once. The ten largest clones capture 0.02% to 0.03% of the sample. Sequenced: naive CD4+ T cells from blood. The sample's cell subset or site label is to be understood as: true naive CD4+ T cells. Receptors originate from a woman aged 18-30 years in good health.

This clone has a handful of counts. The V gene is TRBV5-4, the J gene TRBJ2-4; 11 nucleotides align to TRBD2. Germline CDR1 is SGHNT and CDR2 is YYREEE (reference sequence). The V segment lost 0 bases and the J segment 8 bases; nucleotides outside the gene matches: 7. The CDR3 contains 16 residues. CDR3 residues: CASSLGLAGGLDIQYF. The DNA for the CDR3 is TGTGCCAGCAGCTTGGGGTTAGCGGGAGGGTTGGACATTCAGTACTTC.

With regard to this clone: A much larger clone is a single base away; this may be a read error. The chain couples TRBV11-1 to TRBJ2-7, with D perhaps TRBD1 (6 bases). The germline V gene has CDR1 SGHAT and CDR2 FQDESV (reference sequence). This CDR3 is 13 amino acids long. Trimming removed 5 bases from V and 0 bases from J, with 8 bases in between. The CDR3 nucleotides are TGTGCCAGCAGCCGGGACAACTCCTACGAGCAGTACTTC. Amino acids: CASSRDNSYEQYF.

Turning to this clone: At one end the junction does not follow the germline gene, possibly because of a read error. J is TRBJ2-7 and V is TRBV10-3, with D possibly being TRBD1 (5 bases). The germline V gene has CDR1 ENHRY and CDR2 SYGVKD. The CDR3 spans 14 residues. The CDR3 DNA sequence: TGTGCCAGCAGTTACGAAGGGGCGTCCTACGAGCAGTACTTC. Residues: CASSYEGASYEQYF.

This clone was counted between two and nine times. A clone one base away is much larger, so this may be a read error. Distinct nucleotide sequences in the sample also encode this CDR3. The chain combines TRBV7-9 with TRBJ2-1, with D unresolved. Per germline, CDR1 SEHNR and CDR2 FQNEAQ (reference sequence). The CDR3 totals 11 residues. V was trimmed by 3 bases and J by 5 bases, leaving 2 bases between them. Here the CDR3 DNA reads TGTGCCAGCAGCTTGGACAATGAGCAGTTCTTC. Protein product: CASSLDNEQFF.